This T cell receptor (beta chain) was sequenced in a study of shared clonotypes between healthy human individuals (dated by TCRdb to 2020 to 2022). General notes on the study: Three men and two women, aged 18 to 49 years, made up the cohort. For each donor, CD4 naive and CD4 memory were each run on three plates, CD8 naive on two plates, and CD8 memory on one plate. Different laboratories and diverse techniques were used to prepare libraries and sequence TCR repertoires, to increase sequencing depth and limit assay-specific biases. The study deeply sequenced blood TCR repertoires of five healthy adults to estimate repertoire size and the extent of clonotype sharing between individuals. Between about 0.85 and 10 billion PBMCs per donor were obtained by leukapheresis.

The CDR3 runs 13 amino acids, cysteine and phenylalanine included. The entry retains the CDR3 DNA only, 39 bases that are in frame from base 1. V was cut back by 2 bases and J by 1 base, leaving a gap of 6 bases between them. The germline V gene (reference sequence) sets CDR1 to MNHNY and CDR2 to SVGAGI. A note on this clone: There is no known antigen for this receptor. The sample holds no much larger clone one base away, and base qualities are not on file.

Paper-wide results and their limitations: Pairwise subsampling indicated that sequencing depth was expected to affect the degree of clonotype sharing among donors. When several donors were compared, the shared fraction of clonotypes was about 5.5% for naive CD4, approximately 3.5% for naive CD8, about 2.4% for memory CD4, and 0.35% to 0.4% for memory CD8. The small number of donors limited the genetic and exposure-history diversity represented. Compared with non-shared clonotypes, clonotypes shared by all four sorted-subset donors had higher generation probabilities. Naive subsets generally had larger estimated clonotype richness than memory subsets did. Rarefaction of sorted-subset datasets indicated incomplete sequencing despite the large sequencing depth. Only blood was sampled, and tissue TCR repertoires likely differ from those in blood.

Healthy HIV-negative adults with no recently reported acute infections or vaccinations were included as donors. Only Caucasian adults living in Nashville, Tennessee, USA were represented among the donors. CD4+ T cells were enriched by magnetic negative selection; naive cells were then positively selected on CD45RA, and the negative fraction formed the memory subset. After blood collection by leukapheresis, PBMCs were isolated using Ficoll-Histopaque density gradient centrifugation and then cryopreserved in the vapor phase of liquid nitrogen. Analytical flow cytometry was used to check the purity and quantity of each magnetically sorted T cell population. Genomic DNA was isolated from every sorted fraction and measured by UV absorbance on a Nanodrop 2000c. Using the deep immunoSEQ assay, TCR CDR3 regions were amplified from genomic DNA by multiplex PCR. Genomic DNA extracted from each cell subset was distributed evenly over all wells of several immunoSEQ 96-well plates, and each plate served as one replicate. For sorted subsets, each replicate PCR was loaded with 200 ng genomic DNA, equivalent to some 31,000 T cell genomes. Purified libraries were quantified with a Qubit 3.0 fluorometer, sized on a Bioanalyzer 2100, and re-quantified with the KAPA Library Quantification kit. Every immunoSEQ 96-well plate was sequenced on a separate single-read 150-cycle Illumina NextSeq 550 flow cell. The study's processing was this. Because the immunoSEQ output held only junctional sequences and lacked quality scores, the filtering could not match the filtering applied to full-length reads. To assign V/J genes and CDR3, sequences were annotated against IMGT germline references using PyIR, a Python wrapper for IgBLAST v1.9. Reads with weak V/J assignments (E-value above 1e-6), missing CDR3, stop codons, out-of-frame junctions, or ambiguous translated residues were removed. V3J clonotypes were defined as sequences sharing the same inferred V gene, J gene, and CDR3 amino acid sequence. The percentage overlap between two repertoires was calculated by dividing the number of shared unique clonotypes by the size of the smaller repertoire. RTK rarefaction, the Chao1 estimator, and Recon v2.1 estimates of unobserved clonotypes were used to assess repertoire richness. For all TCRbeta clonotypes obtained by the gDNA method from a handful of donors, generation probabilities were computed with OLGA. TCRdb took this table from immuneACCESS and kept in-frame rearrangements with V and J called. Such tables lack part of the clones; where checked against another copy, unresolved V genes explain under half of the gap, and the rest is unexplained. The V and J calls and clone size were taken over from that table, and D and trimming were inferred from the DNA. The sample table holds about 1 million clones, of which approximately 76% were seen once. The ten top clones hold 1.2% to 1.5% of the sample.

The sequencing sample was made of memory CD4+ T cells sorted from blood. The cell subset or site label of this sample denotes: CD45RA-negative fraction. The chain is encoded by TRBV6-6 joined to TRBJ2-7; the D gene cannot be resolved reliably. This receptor was taken from a man younger than 35 in good health. CDR3 sequence: CASSYDLSYEQYF. In nucleotides, the sequence is TGTGCCAGCAGTTACGACCTTTCCTACGAGCAGTACTTC.